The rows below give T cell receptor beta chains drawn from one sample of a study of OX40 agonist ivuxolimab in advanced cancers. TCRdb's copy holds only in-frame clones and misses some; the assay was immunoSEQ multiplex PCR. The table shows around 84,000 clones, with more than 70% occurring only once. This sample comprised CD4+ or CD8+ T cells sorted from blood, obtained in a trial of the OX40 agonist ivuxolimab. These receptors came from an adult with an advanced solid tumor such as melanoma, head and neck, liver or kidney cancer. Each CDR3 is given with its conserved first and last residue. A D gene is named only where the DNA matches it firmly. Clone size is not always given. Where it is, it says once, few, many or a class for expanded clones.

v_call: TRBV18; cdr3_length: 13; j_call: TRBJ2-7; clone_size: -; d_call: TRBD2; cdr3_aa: CASSPGGPGEQYF; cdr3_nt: TGTGCCAGCTCACCGGGAGGGCCAGGCGAGCAGTACTTC
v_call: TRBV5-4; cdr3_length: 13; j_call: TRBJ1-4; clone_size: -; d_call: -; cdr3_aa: CASSLERREKLFF; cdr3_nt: TGTGCCAGCAGCTTGGAACGGAGGGAAAAACTGTTTTTT
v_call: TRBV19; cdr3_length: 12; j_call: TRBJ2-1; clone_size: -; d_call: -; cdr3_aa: CASRGGSVEQFF; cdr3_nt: TGTGCCAGTAGAGGGGGATCGGTTGAGCAGTTCTTC
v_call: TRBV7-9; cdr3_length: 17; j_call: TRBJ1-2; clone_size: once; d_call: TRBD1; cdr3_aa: CASARPSWSGGQDGYTF; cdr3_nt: TGTGCCAGCGCTCGACCATCGTGGTCGGGGGGACAGGACGGCTACACCTTC
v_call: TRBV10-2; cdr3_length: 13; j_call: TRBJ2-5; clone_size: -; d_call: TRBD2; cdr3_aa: CASRGPGGETQYF; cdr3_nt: TGCGCCAGCAGGGGTCCGGGAGGCGAGACCCAGTACTTC
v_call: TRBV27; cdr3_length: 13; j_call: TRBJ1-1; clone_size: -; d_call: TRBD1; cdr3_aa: CASSDRGHTEAFF; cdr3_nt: TGTGCCAGCAGTGACAGGGGGCACACTGAAGCTTTCTTT
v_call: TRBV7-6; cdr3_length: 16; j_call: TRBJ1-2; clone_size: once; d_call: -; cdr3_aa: CASSLRAGRGLYGYTF; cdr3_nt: TGTGCCAGCAGCTTACGGGCAGGGAGGGGCCTTTATGGCTACACCTTC
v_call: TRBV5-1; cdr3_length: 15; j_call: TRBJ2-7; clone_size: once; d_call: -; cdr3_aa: CASSFAGAPSYEQYF; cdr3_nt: TGCGCCAGCAGCTTCGCCGGGGCACCGTCCTACGAGCAGTACTTC
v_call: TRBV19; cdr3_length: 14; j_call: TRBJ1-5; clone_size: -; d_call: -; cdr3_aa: CASSITGARQPQHF; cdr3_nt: TGTGCCAGTAGTATTACTGGGGCTCGGCAGCCCCAGCATTTT
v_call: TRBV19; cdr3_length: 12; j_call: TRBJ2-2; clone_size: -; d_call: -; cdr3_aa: CASSIIGGELFF; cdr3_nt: TGTGCCAGTAGTATCATCGGCGGGGAGCTGTTTTTT
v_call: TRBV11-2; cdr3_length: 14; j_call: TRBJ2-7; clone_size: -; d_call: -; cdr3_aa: CASSRTGSSYEQYF; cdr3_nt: TGTGCCAGCAGCCGGACTGGGAGCTCCTACGAGCAGTACTTC
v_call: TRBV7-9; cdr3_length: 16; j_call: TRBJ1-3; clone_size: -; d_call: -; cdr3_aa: CASSPLPDHSGNTIYF; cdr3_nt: TGTGCCAGCAGCCCGCTACCGGACCACTCTGGAAACACCATATATTTT
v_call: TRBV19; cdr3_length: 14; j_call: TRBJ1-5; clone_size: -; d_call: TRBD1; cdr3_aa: CASSAGQVYQPQHF; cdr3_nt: TGTGCCAGTAGTGCCGGACAGGTTTATCAGCCCCAGCATTTT
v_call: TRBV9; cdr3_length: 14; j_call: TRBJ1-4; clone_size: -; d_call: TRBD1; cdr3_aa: CASSVAGTGEKLFF; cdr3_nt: TGTGCCAGCAGCGTAGCTGGGACAGGTGAAAAACTGTTTTTT
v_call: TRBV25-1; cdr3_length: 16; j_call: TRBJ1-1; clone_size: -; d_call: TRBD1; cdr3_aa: CASRQTTTGMNTEAFF; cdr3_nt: TGTGCCAGCAGACAAACTACGACAGGGATGAACACTGAAGCTTTCTTT
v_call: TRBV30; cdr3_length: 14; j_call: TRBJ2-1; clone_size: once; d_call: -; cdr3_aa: CAWSGTSTYNEQFF; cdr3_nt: TGTGCCTGGAGTGGGACCTCAACCTACAATGAGCAGTTCTTC
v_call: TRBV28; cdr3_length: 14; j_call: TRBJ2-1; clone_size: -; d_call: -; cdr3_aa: CASLPGGDYNEQFF; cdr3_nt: TGTGCCAGTCTGCCCGGGGGCGATTACAATGAGCAGTTCTTC
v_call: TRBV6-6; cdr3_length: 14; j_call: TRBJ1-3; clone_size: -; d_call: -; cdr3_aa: CASSFTGTGNTIYF; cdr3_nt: TGTGCCAGCAGTTTTACAGGGACTGGAAACACCATATATTTT
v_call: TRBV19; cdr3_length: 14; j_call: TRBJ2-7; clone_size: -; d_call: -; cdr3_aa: CASSIQARSYEQYF; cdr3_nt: TGTGCCAGTAGTATACAGGCGCGCTCCTACGAGCAGTACTTC